Included here is one T cell receptor (beta chain) sequence, with context. Which antigen it targets is not known. Per-nucleotide qualities are absent, and no much larger clonotype sits a single base away. Five hundred nanograms of biopsy DNA per sample were submitted for commercial TCRB immunosequencing. CDR3 regions were amplified from genomic DNA by Adaptive Biotechnology using a two-step, amplification bias-controlled multiplex PCR. Primers for every V and J gene segment were used in the first PCR, and barcodes and Illumina adapters were added in the second PCR. CDR3 libraries were sequenced on an Illumina instrument. On the authors' methods: Vendor-provided pipelines were combined with custom analysis of raw data in R/Bioconductor under R version 3.3.0. Clonality, ranging from 0 to 1, was calculated as the inverse of the normalised Shannon entropy of all productive clones. High-frequency clones were defined as the share of the repertoire taken up by the top 100 clones, keeping only clones that passed a 95% confidence test. Repertoire diversity was measured with the Simpson index, and overlap between samples was measured with the Morisita-Horn index. What TCRdb holds here is the immuneACCESS table cut down to in-frame rearrangements. Part of the clones is not present; checked against another copy, under half of the missing clones reflect an unresolved V gene, and the others are unexplained. The V and J calls and clone size are taken from that table; D and trimming were inferred from the DNA. A total of 6,400 or so clones appear in this sample, 75% to 85% of them only once. The top ten clones comprise about 4.4% of the sample.

At the junction V is shortened by 10 bases and J by 0 bases, with 13 bases in between. The CDR3 has 14 amino acids, counting the end cysteine and phenylalanine. The kept DNA is CDR3 alone, 42 bases in frame from the first base. In the germline V gene (reference sequence), CDR1 corresponds to LNHDA and CDR2 to SQIVND. Adults with ileal or ileocolonic Crohn's disease for whom ileocolonic resection was indicated were considered eligible. Whole ileal mucosal biopsies were stored frozen at -80°C before DNA extraction. Genomic DNA was extracted from frozen whole biopsies using a TRizol-based method and was quantified with a NanoDrop 2000 spectrophotometer. This specimen belongs to a study of T cell repertoires in ileal Crohn's disease (dated 2019 in TCRdb). About the study as a whole: Median disease duration was roughly eight years, and 35% of patients were identified as active smokers at the time of surgery. Every patient underwent surgery because of a complication, which was stricturing disease in around 60% and penetrating disease in 39%. About half of the patients received postoperative therapy: about a dozen received thiopurines and around 20 received anti-TNF agents. TCR repertoire analysis was done in roughly 57 Crohn's disease patients from a prospective multicentre cohort. The study ran alongside a multicentre cohort designed to identify predictors of early endoscopic recurrence after ileocolonic resection. A Rutgeerts score higher than i0 was the definition used for endoscopic postoperative recurrence. A total of about 170 mucosal samples from around 57 patients were sequenced, collected from several sites on the surgical specimen and at postoperative endoscopy.

The investigation overall reported the following: A significantly higher proportion of clonal expansions was observed in active smokers at surgery than in non-smokers (about 25% vs 20%, p=0.02). Endoscopic recurrence was found to be associated with higher high-frequency clone percentages at surgery, and recurrence was observed in all patients with clonality above 26.8% (18/57). Mucosal CD4 and CD8 T cells were sorted and sequenced only in a subgroup of patients, the size of which was not stated. Compared with CD4 T cells, sorted CD8 T cells contained more high-frequency clones, which suggests that the mucosal expansions were mostly CD8.

This clonotype originated in an adult with Crohn's disease. What was sequenced was ileal tissue. The V and J segments used are TRBV19 and TRBJ1-3; a confident D gene designation cannot be given. The bases are TGTGCCACCACCCTCCGCAGCTCTGGAAACACCATATATTTT. It encodes CATTLRSSGNTIYF.